A single sample is the source of the 3 T cell receptor beta chains below, sequenced in a study of a mutant IDH1 vaccine in newly diagnosed glioma. Generated by immunoSEQ multiplex PCR, the TCRdb table keeps only in-frame clones and is missing some. The sample includes some 40,000 clones, 75% of them seen just once. Antigen specificity for these receptors is unknown. As to time point: week 47, end of study. Vaccinated patients received 300 ug of mutant IDH1 20-mer peptide per dose, with topical imiquimod. The input for sequencing was PBMCs, taken from a glioma patient whose treatment included an IDH1 peptide vaccine. The receptor set was obtained from a middle-aged man with glioma.

The chain is built from TRBV9 and TRBJ1-1; D gene ambiguous. CDR1 is SGDLS and CDR2 is YYNGEE in the germline V gene. The V end was cut by 7 bases, the J end by 1 base, with 11 bases between. The CDR3 contains 13 residues. The CDR3 reads CASASTPNTEAFF. The CDR3 bases are TGTGCCAGCGCCTCCACTCCGAACACTGAAGCTTTCTTT.

The chain links TRBV25-1 to TRBJ2-5; 9 bases line up with TRBD1. CDR1 is MGHDK and CDR2 is SYGVNS in the germline V gene. CDR3 length equals 17 residues. V shed 3 bases and J 3 bases; nucleotides not matched to a gene: 11. In nucleotides, the CDR3 is TGTGCCAGCAGTGAGGGACAGGGTAGGTCCCCGAAAGAGACCCAGTACTTC. Amino acid sequence: CASSEGQGRSPKETQYF.

The chain joins TRBV25-1 to TRBJ1-1; D remains unclear. The CDR3 loop spans 11 amino acids. CDR1 and CDR2 (germline): MGHDK, SYGVNS. With 6 bases removed from V and 2 bases from J, the gap between germline ends came to 4 bases. The CDR3: CASRDNTEAFF. The CDR3 DNA reads as TGTGCCAGCAGGGATAACACTGAAGCTTTCTTT.